The source of this T cell receptor beta chain is a study of CD8 T cells in Susac syndrome. Findings of the study overall: Individuals included in the TCR sequencing and HLA analysis were acknowledged by the study to be relatively few in number.

The CDR3 is 16 residues long. Germline V gene lookup returns CDR1 DFQATT and CDR2 SNEGSKA (reference sequence). V shed 1 base and J 8 bases; nucleotides not matched to a gene: 8. After extraction with the RNeasy kit, roughly 0.45 to 1 ug of the RNA was reverse transcribed using random hexamers. An immunoSEQ multiplex PCR generated amplified TCR beta CDR3 products spanning 54 Vbeta and 13 Jbeta. TCRdb fed the immunoSEQ multiplex PCR reads into MiXCR, producing one record per CDR3 protein. Here the sample spans about 120,000 distinct CDR3 sequences, 85% to 95% being singletons. Concerning this clonotype: The antigen is not known.

The TEMRA cells underwent FACS enrichment, while the CD8+ and CD4+ T cells underwent negative isolation. The sample comprised CD4+ T cells from PBMCs. The rearrangement uses TRBV20-1 and TRBJ2-1; 13 bases are a match to TRBD2. The receptor's source is a human donor in good health. CDR3 in amino acids: CSARGGTSGTPYEQFF. The CDR3 bases are TGCAGTGCTAGAGGGGGGACTAGCGGGACTCCGTATGAGCAGTTCTTC.